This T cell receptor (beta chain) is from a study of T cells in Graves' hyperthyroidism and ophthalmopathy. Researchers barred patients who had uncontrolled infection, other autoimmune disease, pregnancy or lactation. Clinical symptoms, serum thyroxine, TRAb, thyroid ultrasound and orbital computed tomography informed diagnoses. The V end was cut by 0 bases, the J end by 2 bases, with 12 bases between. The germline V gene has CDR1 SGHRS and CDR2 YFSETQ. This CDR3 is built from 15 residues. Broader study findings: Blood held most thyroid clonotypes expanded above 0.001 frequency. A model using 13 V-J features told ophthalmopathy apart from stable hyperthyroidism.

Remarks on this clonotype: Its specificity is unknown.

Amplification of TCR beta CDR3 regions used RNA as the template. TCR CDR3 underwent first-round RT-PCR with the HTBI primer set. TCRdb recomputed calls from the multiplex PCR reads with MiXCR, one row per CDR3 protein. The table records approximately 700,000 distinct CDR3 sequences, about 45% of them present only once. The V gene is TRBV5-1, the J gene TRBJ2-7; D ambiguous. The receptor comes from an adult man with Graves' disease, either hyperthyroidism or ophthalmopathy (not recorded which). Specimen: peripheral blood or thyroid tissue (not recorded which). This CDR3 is CASSLEDMIAYEQYF. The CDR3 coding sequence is TGCGCCAGCAGCTTGGAGGATATGATCGCCTACGAGCAGTACTTC.